This T cell receptor (beta chain) was observed in a study of blood T cell repertoires in COVID-19. The CDR3 extends over 14 amino acids. V lost 3 bases and J 6 bases, leaving 12 bases between the germline ends. The germline V gene has CDR1 LNHDA and CDR2 SQIVND (reference sequence). The assay was immunoSEQ multiplex PCR, and TCRdb's table has in-frame clones only and misses some. The table lists about 120,000 clones, 75% to 90% of them singletons. This clone was recorded once. Sample: peripheral blood. The TCR sequence derives from a man in his 70s with active or convalescent COVID-19. The chain carries TRBV19 and TRBJ1-5; unclear D gene. As DNA, the CDR3 is TGTGCCAGTAGTATGATGGACTCGGCTCAGCCCCAGCATTTT. Its protein product is CASSMMDSAQPQHF. Combining the CDR3 with reference TRBV19 and TRBJ1-5 gives the whole variable domain DGGITQSPKYLFRKEGQNVTLSCEQNLNHDAMYWYRQDPGQGLRLIYYSQIVNDFQKGDIAEGYSVSREKKESFPLTVTSAQKNPTAFYLCASSMMDSAQPQHFGDGTRLSIL.